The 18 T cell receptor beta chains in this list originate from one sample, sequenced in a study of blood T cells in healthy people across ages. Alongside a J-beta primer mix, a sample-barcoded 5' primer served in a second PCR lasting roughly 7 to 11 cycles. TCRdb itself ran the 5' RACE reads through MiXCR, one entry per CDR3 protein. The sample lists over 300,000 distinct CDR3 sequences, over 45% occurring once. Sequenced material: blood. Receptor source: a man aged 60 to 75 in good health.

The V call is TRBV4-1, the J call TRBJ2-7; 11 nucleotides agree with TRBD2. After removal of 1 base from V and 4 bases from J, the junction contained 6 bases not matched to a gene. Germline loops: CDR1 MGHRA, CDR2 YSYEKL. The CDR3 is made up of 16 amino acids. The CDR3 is CASSQVRLAGGYEQYF. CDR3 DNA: TGCGCCAGCAGCCAAGTCCGCCTAGCGGGAGGTTACGAGCAGTACTTC.

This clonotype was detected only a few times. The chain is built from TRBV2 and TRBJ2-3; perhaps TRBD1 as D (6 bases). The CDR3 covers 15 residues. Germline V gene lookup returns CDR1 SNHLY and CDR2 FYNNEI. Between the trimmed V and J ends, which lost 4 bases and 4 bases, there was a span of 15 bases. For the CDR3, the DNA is TGTGCCAGCAGTGGGGGGCAGGGGAGCGCAGATACGCAGTATTTT. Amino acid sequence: CASSGGQGSADTQYF.

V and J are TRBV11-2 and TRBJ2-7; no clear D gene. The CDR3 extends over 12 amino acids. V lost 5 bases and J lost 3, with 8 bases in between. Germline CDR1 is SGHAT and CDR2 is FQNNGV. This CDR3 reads CASSDPNYEQYF. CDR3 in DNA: TGTGCCAGCAGCGACCCAAACTACGAGCAGTACTTC.

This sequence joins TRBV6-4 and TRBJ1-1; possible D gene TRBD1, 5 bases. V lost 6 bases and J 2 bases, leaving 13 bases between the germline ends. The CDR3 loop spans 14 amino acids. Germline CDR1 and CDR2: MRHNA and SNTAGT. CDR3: CASRDTDRNTEAFF. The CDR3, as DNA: TGTGCCAGCAGAGACACTGACAGAAACACTGAAGCTTTCTTT.

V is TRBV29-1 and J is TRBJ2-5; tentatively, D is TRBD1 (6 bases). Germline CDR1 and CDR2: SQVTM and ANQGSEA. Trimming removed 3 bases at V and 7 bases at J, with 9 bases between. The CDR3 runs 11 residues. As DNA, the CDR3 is TGCAGCGTTGACCCCAGGGGGACCCAGTACTTC. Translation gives CSVDPRGTQYF.

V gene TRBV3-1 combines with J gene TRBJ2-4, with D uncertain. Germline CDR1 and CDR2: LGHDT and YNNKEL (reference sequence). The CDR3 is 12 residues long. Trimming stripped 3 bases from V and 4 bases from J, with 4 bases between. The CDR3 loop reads CASSQNKNIQYF. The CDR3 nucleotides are TGTGCCAGCAGCCAGAATAAAAACATTCAGTACTTC.

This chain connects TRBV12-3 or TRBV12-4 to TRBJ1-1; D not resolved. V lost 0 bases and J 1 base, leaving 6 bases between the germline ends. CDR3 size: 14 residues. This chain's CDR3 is CASSLARWNTEAFF. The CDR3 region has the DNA TGTGCCAGCAGTTTAGCGCGTTGGAACACTGAAGCTTTCTTT.

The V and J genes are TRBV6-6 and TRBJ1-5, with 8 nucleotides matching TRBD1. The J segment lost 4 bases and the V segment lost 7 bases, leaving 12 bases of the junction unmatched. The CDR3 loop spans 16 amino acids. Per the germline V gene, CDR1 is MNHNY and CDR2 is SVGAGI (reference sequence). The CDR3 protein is CASNQLGQGPNQPQHF. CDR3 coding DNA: TGTGCCAGCAATCAATTAGGACAGGGTCCGAATCAGCCCCAGCATTTT.

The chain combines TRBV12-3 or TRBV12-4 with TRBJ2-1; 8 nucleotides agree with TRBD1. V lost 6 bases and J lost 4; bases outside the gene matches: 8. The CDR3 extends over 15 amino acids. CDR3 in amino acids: CASRSGQGVYNEQFF. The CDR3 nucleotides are TGTGCCAGCAGGTCCGGACAGGGAGTGTACAATGAGCAGTTCTTC.

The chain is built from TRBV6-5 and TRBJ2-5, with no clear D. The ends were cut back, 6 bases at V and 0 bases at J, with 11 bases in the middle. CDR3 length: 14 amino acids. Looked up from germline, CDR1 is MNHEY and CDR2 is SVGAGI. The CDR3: CASREELYQETQYF. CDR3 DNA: TGTGCCAGCAGGGAAGAGTTGTACCAAGAGACCCAGTACTTC.

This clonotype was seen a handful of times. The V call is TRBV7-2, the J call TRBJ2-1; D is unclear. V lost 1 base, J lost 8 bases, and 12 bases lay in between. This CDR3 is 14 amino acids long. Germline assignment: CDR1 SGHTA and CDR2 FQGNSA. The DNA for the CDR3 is TGTGCCAGCAGCTTAGGGCGGTATGGAGATGAGCAGTTCTTC. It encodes CASSLGRYGDEQFF.

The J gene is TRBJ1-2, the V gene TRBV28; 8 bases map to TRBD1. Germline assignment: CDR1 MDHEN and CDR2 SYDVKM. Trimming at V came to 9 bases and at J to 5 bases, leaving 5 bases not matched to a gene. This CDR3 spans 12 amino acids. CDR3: CASGYRGYGYTF. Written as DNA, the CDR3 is TGTGCCAGTGGCTACAGGGGGTATGGCTACACCTTC.

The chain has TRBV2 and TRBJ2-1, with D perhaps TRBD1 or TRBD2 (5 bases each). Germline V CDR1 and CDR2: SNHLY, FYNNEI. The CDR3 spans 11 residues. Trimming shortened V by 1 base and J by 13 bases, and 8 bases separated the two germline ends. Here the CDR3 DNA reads TGTGCCAGCAGTGAAGGGGGGAGACAGTTCTTC. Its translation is CASSEGGRQFF.

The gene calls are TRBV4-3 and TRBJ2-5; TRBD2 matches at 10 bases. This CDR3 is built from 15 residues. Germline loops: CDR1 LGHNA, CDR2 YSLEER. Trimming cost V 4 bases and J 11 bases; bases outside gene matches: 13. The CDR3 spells CASSPGVAGGREQYF. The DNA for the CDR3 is TGCGCCAGCAGCCCCGGGGTAGCGGGAGGTAGAGAGCAGTACTTC.

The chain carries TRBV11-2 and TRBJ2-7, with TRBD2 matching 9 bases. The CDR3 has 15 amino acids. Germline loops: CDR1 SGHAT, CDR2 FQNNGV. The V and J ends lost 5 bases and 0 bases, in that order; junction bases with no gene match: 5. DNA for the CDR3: TGTGCCAGCAGCCCAAAAGCGGGGGGCTCCTACGAGCAGTACTTC. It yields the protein CASSPKAGGSYEQYF.

The CDR3, as DNA: TGTGCCAGCAGTAAATGGGACAGGGATAATGAGCAGTTCTTC. Its translation is CASSKWDRDNEQFF. The chain links TRBV28 to TRBJ2-1, with 9 bases lining up with TRBD1. V shed 5 bases and J 7 bases; nucleotides not matched to a gene: 6. CDR1 and CDR2 (germline): MDHEN, SYDVKM. The CDR3 covers 14 residues.

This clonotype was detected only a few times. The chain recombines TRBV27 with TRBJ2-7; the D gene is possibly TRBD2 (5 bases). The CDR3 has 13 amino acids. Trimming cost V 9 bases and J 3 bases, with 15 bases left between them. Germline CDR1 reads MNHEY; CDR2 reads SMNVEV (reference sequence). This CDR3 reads CASRTFNNYEQYF. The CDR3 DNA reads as TGTGCCAGTCGGACTTTCAATAACTACGAGCAGTACTTC.

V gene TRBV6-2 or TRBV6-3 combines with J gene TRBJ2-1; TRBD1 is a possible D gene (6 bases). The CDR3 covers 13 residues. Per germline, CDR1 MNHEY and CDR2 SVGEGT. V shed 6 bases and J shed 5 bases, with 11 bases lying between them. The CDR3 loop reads CASRPTGNNEQFF. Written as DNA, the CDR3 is TGTGCCAGCAGACCCACAGGGAACAATGAGCAGTTCTTC.